Below, 28 T cell receptor beta chains from the same sample are listed, as sequenced in a study of vaccination and CD4 T cells after COVID-19. The Oncomine TCR Beta short-read assay sequenced DNA from cultured CD4+ T cells. Using its own MiXCR run on the PCR reads, TCRdb lists one record per CDR3 protein. Here the sample spans thousands of distinct CDR3 sequences, roughly 68% being singletons. Described treatment: approximately 9-day PBMC culture with coronavirus spike peptide pools or control peptides (ViraFEST assay). These receptors have no identified antigens. Sequenced input: CD4+ T cells from blood, cultured in vitro. The receptor set was obtained from a human donor who had recovered from COVID-19.

The gene calls are TRBV20-1 and TRBJ2-1; D possibly corresponds to TRBD2 (5 bases). The CDR3 covers 12 residues. Germline CDR1 reads DFQATT; CDR2 reads SNEGSKA (reference sequence). The V end lost 5 bases, the J end lost 9 bases, and 14 bases lay between the germline ends. The CDR3 DNA is TGCAGTGCTTTAACAGTGGGGAGTGAGCAGTTCTTC. Amino acid sequence: CSALTVGSEQFF.

The chain recombines TRBV19 with TRBJ2-3; D is ambiguous. This CDR3 has 15 residues. V was cut by 1 base and J by 8 bases, with 16 bases left in between. Germline V gene sequence: CDR1 LNHDA, CDR2 SQIVND (reference sequence). The CDR3 DNA reads TGTGCCAGTAGTATAGCGGGTACGGGTGTCGCTACGCAGTATTTT. This sequence encodes CASSIAGTGVATQYF.

The chain is built from TRBV20-1 and TRBJ2-5; 8 bases match TRBD1. The CDR3 is made up of 14 amino acids. Germline CDR1 and CDR2: DFQATT and SNEGSKA (reference sequence). With 3 bases clipped from V and 4 bases from J, the junction kept 7 bases outside the gene matches. CDR3 nucleotide sequence: TGCAGTGCTAGTTTCCAGGGGGCGGGAGAGACCCAGTACTTC. Translation gives CSASFQGAGETQYF.

The CDR3 DNA follows: TGTGCCACCAGTCAGGGGAAGTGGACTGAAGCTTTCTTT. This codes for CATSQGKWTEAFF. The chain has TRBV24-1 and TRBJ1-1; tentative D call: TRBD1 (6 bases). CDR1 is KGHDR and CDR2 is SFDVKD in the germline V gene. The ends were cut back, 6 bases at V and 5 bases at J, with 12 bases in the middle. This CDR3 spans 13 amino acids.

The chain couples TRBV7-8 to TRBJ2-1, with 9 bases identical to TRBD2. CDR1 is SGHVS, CDR2 FQNEAQ, per germline. The V gene end was trimmed by 1 base and the J gene end by 12 bases; junction bases not matched to a gene: 10. This CDR3 has 15 amino acids. CDR3 residues: CASSLDGGRALRQFF. CDR3 bases: TGTGCCAGCAGCTTAGACGGCGGGAGGGCCTTGAGGCAGTTCTTC.

The chain carries TRBV20-1 and TRBJ2-5; 8 bases map to TRBD2. In germline, CDR1 is DFQATT, CDR2 SNEGSKA (reference sequence). CDR3 length equals 13 residues. V shed 5 bases, J shed 2 bases, and the junction held 4 bases outside the gene matches. The CDR3 region has the DNA TGCAGTGCTGCCACGGGAGGGCAAGAGACCCAGTACTTC. Translation: CSAATGGQETQYF.

This clonotype was seen only a few times. The gene calls are TRBV20-1 and TRBJ1-5; D uncertain. V lost 3 bases and J 0 bases, leaving 9 bases between the germline ends. Germline lookup yields CDR1 DFQATT and CDR2 SNEGSKA (reference sequence). The CDR3 loop spans 14 amino acids. The CDR3 DNA follows: TGCAGTGCTAGTCGGCAGGATAGCAATCAGCCCCAGCATTTT. This codes for CSASRQDSNQPQHF.

The chain recombines TRBV20-1 with TRBJ2-7, with D perhaps TRBD1 (5 bases). The CDR3 is 11 amino acids. Germline V gene sequence: CDR1 DFQATT, CDR2 SNEGSKA (reference sequence). Trimming stripped 6 bases from V and 4 bases from J, with 10 bases between. Here the CDR3 reads CSAARAYEQYF. The CDR3 DNA reads TGCAGTGCCGCCAGGGCATACGAGCAGTACTTC.

Only a few counts were recorded for this clonotype. V is TRBV7-8 and J is TRBJ1-1; D unresolved. The CDR3 totals 13 residues. The V gene lost 0 bases and the J gene lost 5 bases, with 7 bases spanning the gap. The germline gives CDR1 SGHVS, CDR2 FQNEAQ. The CDR3 DNA follows: TGTGCCAGCAGCTTAGCGGCGAGGACTGAAGCTTTCTTT. Protein product: CASSLAARTEAFF. The full variable domain, with the rest looked up from reference TRBV7-8 and TRBJ1-1, is GAGVSQSPRYKVAKRGQDVALRCDPISGHVSLFWYQQALGQGPEFLTYFQNEAQLDKSGLPSDRFFAERPEGSVSTLKIQRTQQEDSAVYLCASSLAARTEAFFGQGTRLTVV.

The chain combines TRBV10-3 with TRBJ2-5, with 7 bases fitting TRBD1. This CDR3 comprises 15 residues. Germline CDR1 is ENHRY and CDR2 is SYGVKD. V was clipped by 3 bases and J by 1 base; unmatched bases: 5. The DNA for the CDR3 is TGTGCCATCAGTGAAACAGGGGCGATCCAAGAGACCCAGTACTTC. Translated, it gives CAISETGAIQETQYF.

Only a few counts were recorded for this clonotype. The V call is TRBV20-1, the J call TRBJ1-1, with D hard to call. Per the germline V gene, CDR1 is DFQATT and CDR2 is SNEGSKA (reference sequence). The CDR3 contains 13 residues. Trimming took off 0 bases at V and 4 bases at J, with 9 bases between the two ends. The DNA of the CDR3 is TGCAGTGCTAGAGAGGGGATCGGCACTGAAGCTTTCTTT. It specifies CSAREGIGTEAFF.

This chain connects TRBV4-3 to TRBJ1-5, with a possible D match to TRBD1 (6 bases). CDR3 length equals 15 residues. V lost 2 bases, J lost 5 bases, and 13 bases lay in between. Germline V CDR1 and CDR2: LGHNA, YSLEER. CDR3 sequence reads: CASSQSIQGYQPQHF. CDR3 nucleotides: TGCGCCAGCAGCCAATCCATACAGGGTTATCAGCCCCAGCATTTT.

This clonotype was seen a handful of times. The chain joins TRBV20-1 to TRBJ1-2; no clear D. Germline V gene data show CDR1 as DFQATT and CDR2 as SNEGSKA (reference sequence). This CDR3 region has 12 residues. Trimming cost V 2 bases and J 6 bases, with 10 bases left between them. The CDR3 DNA reads as TGCAGTGCTAGACGGCGCCTTGATGGCTACACCTTC. This encodes CSARRRLDGYTF.

This chain joins TRBV20-1 and TRBJ2-2; 10 positions agree with TRBD2. J gave up 6 bases and V 2 bases, and 3 bases lay outside the gene matches. Per the germline V gene, CDR1 is DFQATT and CDR2 is SNEGSKA (reference sequence). The CDR3 is made up of 14 amino acids. The CDR3, as DNA: TGCAGTGCTAGAAGCGGGAGGGCCGCCGGGGAGCTGTTTTTT. It specifies CSARSGRAAGELFF.

The V call is TRBV28, the J call TRBJ1-5; D unresolved. This CDR3 comprises 18 residues. Germline CDR1 is MDHEN and CDR2 is SYDVKM. Trimming left V 3 bases short and J 6 bases short, with 24 bases between. CDR3 in amino acids: CASSFMGSGALGSQPQHF. The CDR3 DNA reads TGTGCCAGCAGTTTCATGGGGAGTGGTGCGTTAGGTAGTCAGCCCCAGCATTTT.

The rearrangement joins TRBV20-1 to TRBJ1-2; D gene unclear. Germline loops: CDR1 DFQATT, CDR2 SNEGSKA (reference sequence). V was clipped by 6 bases and J by 6 bases, with 14 bases between them. The CDR3 runs 12 residues. The CDR3 here is CSAREGSHGYTF. The CDR3 bases are TGCAGTGCACGGGAGGGTAGCCATGGCTACACCTTC.

In this sample, this clonotype turned up a few times. The rearrangement links TRBV20-1 to TRBJ2-7; 7 bases line up with TRBD2. The CDR3 is 17 residues long. With V trimmed by 2 bases and J by 3 bases, 16 bases remained unmatched. Germline-derived CDR1 and CDR2 are DFQATT and SNEGSKA (reference sequence). The CDR3 coding sequence is TGCAGTGCTAGAACTTCGCTAGCGGAAGTTTCTAACTACGAGCAGTACTTC. This gives the protein CSARTSLAEVSNYEQYF.

This chain joins TRBV24-1 and TRBJ1-2, with D perhaps matching TRBD1 (5 bases). Trimming shortened V by 3 bases and J by 8 bases, and 18 bases separated the two germline ends. Germline CDR1 is KGHDR and CDR2 is SFDVKD. The CDR3 extends over 15 amino acids. The CDR3 is CATSDKGRPLGGYTF. The CDR3 DNA sequence: TGTGCCACCAGTGATAAGGGACGTCCGTTGGGCGGCTACACCTTC.

This rearrangement joins TRBV23-1 to TRBJ1-5; possible D gene TRBD1, 5 bases. TRBV23-1 is filed as an ORF, its function uncertain. Trimming removed 2 bases from V and 7 bases from J, with 18 bases in between. This CDR3 has 16 residues. The CDR3 DNA follows: TGCGCCAGCAGTCAAGTACGGCGCAGGGAGGACCAGCCCCAGCATTTT. It is translated as CASSQVRRREDQPQHF.

CDR3: CASADGRAADTQYF. For the CDR3, the DNA is TGTGCCAGCGCTGACGGGAGGGCCGCAGATACGCAGTATTTT. The chain combines TRBV7-9 with TRBJ2-3; 8 positions agree with TRBD2. The germline V gene encodes CDR1 SEHNR and CDR2 FQNEAQ (reference sequence). V trimming: 8 bases; J trimming: 4 bases; junction bases outside the gene matches: 8. This CDR3 has 14 residues. Drawing the rest from reference TRBV7-9 and TRBJ2-3, the complete variable domain is DTGVSQNPRHKITKRGQNVTFRCDPISEHNRLYWYRQTLGQGPEFLTYFQNEAQLEKSRLLSDRFSAERPKGSFSTLEIQRTEQGDSAMYLCASADGRAADTQYFGPGTRLTVL.

This clonotype was counted between two and nine times. The chain is built from TRBV27 and TRBJ1-5; 7 positions match TRBD1. The CDR3 is 13 residues long. The junction had 6 bases not matched to a gene; V was cut back by 6 bases and J by 7 bases. CDR1 is MNHEY and CDR2 is SMNVEV in the germline V gene (reference sequence). CDR3 amino acids: CASSQDRFQPQHF. The CDR3 DNA is TGTGCCAGCAGCCAGGACAGGTTCCAGCCCCAGCATTTT.

The gene calls are TRBV7-3 and TRBJ2-7; 8 bases map to TRBD1. The CDR3 loop spans 16 amino acids. V lost 0 bases and J lost 3; bases outside the gene matches: 7. The V gene's germline CDR1 is SGHTA and CDR2 FQGTGA. CDR3 coding DNA: TGTGCCAGCAGCTTAACGGGACAGGTCTCCCGCTACGAGCAGTACTTC. Translating it yields CASSLTGQVSRYEQYF.

The J gene is TRBJ1-1, the V gene TRBV20-1, with D tentatively TRBD1 (6 bases). Between the trimmed V and J ends, which lost 0 bases and 1 base, there was a span of 9 bases. The CDR3 sequence is 14 residues long. CDR1 is DFQATT, CDR2 SNEGSKA, per germline (reference sequence). The CDR3 here is CSAREGGPNTEAFF. CDR3 bases: TGCAGTGCTAGAGAGGGGGGGCCGAACACTGAAGCTTTCTTT.

CDR3 bases: TGTGCCATCAGTGCCCGGACAGGCGGCAATCAGCCCCAGCATTTT. Its protein product is CAISARTGGNQPQHF. The rearrangement uses TRBV10-3 and TRBJ1-5; the match to TRBD1 covers 7 bases. This CDR3 has 15 amino acids. J was trimmed by 2 bases and V by 4 bases; bases with no gene match: 5. CDR1 ENHRY and CDR2 SYGVKD come from the germline V gene.

The V and J genes are TRBV7-2 and TRBJ1-6; D gene uncertain. CDR3 length equals 16 residues. Germline-derived CDR1 and CDR2 are SGHTA and FQGNSA. V was trimmed by 4 bases and J by 9 bases, leaving 19 bases between them. CDR3 coding DNA: TGTGCCAGCAGCTCGGCGCAGGCTAGACGGGGTTCACCCCTCCACTTT. This sequence encodes CASSSAQARRGSPLHF.

This sequence joins TRBV15 and TRBJ1-1; 10 nucleotides match TRBD1. The germline V gene encodes CDR1 LNHNV and CDR2 YYDKDF (reference sequence). There are 16 residues in the CDR3. The V segment lost 8 bases and the J segment 11 bases; nucleotides outside the gene matches: 20. The CDR3 is CATRETLLPGTGEAFF. Here the CDR3 DNA reads TGTGCCACCCGAGAAACTCTGTTGCCCGGGACAGGGGAGGCTTTCTTT.

V gene TRBV7-2 combines with J gene TRBJ2-1; TRBD2 might be the D (6 bases). The CDR3 spans 13 residues. V was shortened by 2 bases and J by 10 bases, with 12 bases between the two germline ends. CDR1 and CDR2 (germline): SGHTA, FQGNSA. Here the CDR3 DNA reads TGTGCCAGCAGCTTAAATCGGGAGCGGGAGCAGTTCTTC. Encoded protein: CASSLNREREQFF.

CDR3 in amino acids: CATSDGWASGRAHDTQYF. The CDR3 DNA reads TGTGCCACCAGTGATGGATGGGCTAGCGGGAGGGCACATGATACGCAGTATTTT. The chain uses TRBV24-1 and TRBJ2-3; 12 bases agree with TRBD2. In germline, CDR1 is KGHDR, CDR2 SFDVKD. The CDR3 sequence is 18 residues long. J gave up 6 bases and V 3 bases, and 12 bases lay outside the gene matches.